Sequencing of this T cell receptor beta chain was carried out in a study of shared clonotypes between healthy human individuals. Across the study: Participating donors consisted of two women and three men aged 18 to 49. General study findings and limits: Generation probability values for non-shared clonotypes were lower than those for clonotypes shared by all four donors.

Worth noting for this clone: Its antigen remains unknown.

Assay used: immunoSEQ multiplex PCR; TCRdb lists only in-frame clones, some missing. Of roughly 2,300,000 clones in the sample, 85% to 95% are singletons; the top ten hold approximately 0.4%. From germline, CDR1 is MNHNS and CDR2 SASEGT. The CDR3 sequence is 15 residues long. Trimming removed 2 bases at V and 4 bases at J, with 13 bases between. The V call is TRBV6-1, the J call TRBJ2-3, with D possibly TRBD2 on 5 matching bases. Sequencing was carried out using naive CD4+ T cells from PBMCs. Subset meaning: CD45RA+ positively selected. The TCR was taken from a man between 18 and 35 years old in good health. Some clones in this sample may be carry-over from other donors' samples. CDR3 bases: TGTGCCAGCAGTGAACAGAAACTGAGGGCAGATACGCAGTATTTT. It encodes CASSEQKLRADTQYF.